The 17 T cell receptor beta chains below all came from one sample that was sequenced in a study of blood T cells in healthy people across ages (dated by TCRdb to the mid-2010s). Libraries were built with 5' RACE. For sequencing, an Illumina HiSeq 2500 was employed. A second roughly 6 to 11 cycle PCR used a sample-barcoded 5' primer and a J-beta primer mix. The raw public data were reprocessed by TCRdb itself: fastp quality trimming at Q25, MiXCR clonotype calling, in-frame beta chains only. Entries that share a CDR3 protein sequence are merged under the most common genes and DNA. Here the sample has about a million distinct CDR3 sequences; roughly half occur a single time. The ten largest clones take up over 20% of the sample. Material for sequencing was blood. The origin of the receptors is a woman aged 60-75 years in good health.

The J gene is TRBJ1-5, the V gene TRBV2, with D unclear. V lost 8 bases and J 0 bases, leaving 11 bases between the germline ends. CDR3 length equals 14 residues. CDR1 and CDR2 from the germline V gene are SNHLY and FYNNEI. CDR3 nucleotide sequence: TGTGCCAGCCAATCCCACTATAGCAATCAGCCCCAGCATTTT. Encoded protein: CASQSHYSNQPQHF. The full variable domain, its missing parts supplied by reference TRBV2 and TRBJ1-5, is EPEVTQTPSHQVTQMGQEVILRCVPISNHLYFYWYRQILGQKVEFLVSFYNNEISEKSEIFDDQFSVERPDGSNFTLKIRSTKLEDSAMYFCASQSHYSNQPQHFGDGTRLSIL.

The V call is TRBV12-3 or TRBV12-4, the J call TRBJ2-5, with D perhaps matching TRBD1 (6 bases). The J call is doubtful: the DNA matches TRBJ2-7 better. The CDR3 is 14 residues long. CDR3 region: CASREDGGSVEQYF. In nucleotides, the CDR3 is TGTGCCAGCAGGGAGGATGGGGGCTCAGTCGAGCAGTACTTC.

This clonotype has more than one count but fewer than ten. The gene calls are TRBV4-1 and TRBJ1-2; 7 bases fit TRBD1. This CDR3 has 17 amino acids. The trim removed 4 bases at V and 1 base at J, leaving 12 bases unmatched. Germline V lookup: CDR1 MGHRA, CDR2 YSYEKL. The CDR3 region has the DNA TGCGCCAGCAGCCTACAGGGGCCTCCGTTTATTAACTATGGCTACACCTTC. Its translation is CASSLQGPPFINYGYTF.

The chain joins TRBV5-1 to TRBJ2-2, with D perhaps TRBD2 (6 bases). The ends were cut back, 5 bases at V and 7 bases at J, with 18 bases in the middle. Germline V gives CDR1 SGHRS, CDR2 YFSETQ. The CDR3 is 15 residues long. In nucleotides, the CDR3 is TGCGCCAGCAGGCCTAGCGATGCGGGCATCGGGGAGCTGTTTTTT. The encoded protein is CASRPSDAGIGELFF.

For this clonotype: One end of the junction is discordant with germline, which a read error may explain. J is TRBJ2-5 and V is TRBV12-3 or TRBV12-4; D is perhaps TRBD1 (6 bases). The length of the CDR3 is 13 residues. CDR3 amino acids: CAGSTGTRETQYF. The CDR3 region has the DNA TGTGCCGGCAGCACCGGGACAAGAGAGACCCAGTACTTC.

This chain joins TRBV6-6 and TRBJ2-1; D may be TRBD2 (6 bases). Germline V gene data show CDR1 as MNHNY and CDR2 as SVGAGI (reference sequence). V was shortened by 5 bases and J by 9 bases, with 17 bases between the two germline ends. This CDR3 has 14 amino acids. The CDR3 sequence: CASSRDREKGEQFF. DNA of the CDR3: TGTGCCAGCAGTAGGGACCGGGAGAAAGGTGAGCAGTTCTTC.

V usage is TRBV29-1 and J usage is TRBJ1-1, with 9 bases aligning to TRBD1. Germline V CDR1 and CDR2: SQVTM, ANQGSEA. The J segment lost 1 base and the V segment lost 8 bases, leaving 2 bases of the junction unmatched. This CDR3 comprises 12 residues. CDR3 residues: CSLGQGNTEAFF. CDR3 bases: TGCAGCTTGGGACAGGGGAACACTGAAGCTTTCTTT.

V usage is TRBV7-2 and J usage is TRBJ2-1; 7 positions agree with TRBD2. CDR3 length: 16 residues. Germline loops: CDR1 SGHTA, CDR2 FQGNSA. Trimming took 5 bases from V and 3 from J; bases not matched to a gene: 10. The CDR3 protein is CASSPRTRTSYNEQFF. The CDR3 DNA sequence: TGTGCCAGCAGCCCACGAACCAGGACTAGCTACAATGAGCAGTTCTTC.

The V call is TRBV6-1, the J call TRBJ2-1; D ambiguous. V lost 8 bases, J lost 8 bases, and 7 bases lay in between. The CDR3 runs to 10 residues. Germline CDR1 MNHNS, CDR2 SASEGT. CDR3 region: CASVSYEQFF. DNA of the CDR3: TGTGCCAGCGTGAGTTATGAGCAGTTCTTC.

This clonotype was counted a few times. V usage is TRBV20-1 and J usage is TRBJ2-7; D might be TRBD2 (5 bases). This CDR3 has 14 amino acids. The germline V gene has CDR1 DFQATT and CDR2 SNEGSKA (reference sequence). V lost 5 bases and J lost 6, with 20 bases in between. Written as DNA, the CDR3 is TGCAGTGCTTATCGTAGCGAAAAGCGTGGCGAGCAGTACTTC. It encodes CSAYRSEKRGEQYF.

The CDR3 bases are TGTGCCAGCAGCCGCCCAACAGGTAACAATGAGCAGTTCTTC. This translates into CASSRPTGNNEQFF. This rearrangement joins TRBV28 to TRBJ2-1; tentatively, D is TRBD1 (5 bases). With 6 bases removed from V and 5 bases from J, the gap between germline ends came to 14 bases. Germline V gene lookup returns CDR1 MDHEN and CDR2 SYDVKM. This CDR3 is 14 amino acids long.

V gene TRBV7-2 combines with J gene TRBJ2-1; 11 bases align to TRBD2. This CDR3 comprises 16 residues. V lost 5 bases and J lost 10; bases outside the gene matches: 13. Germline CDR1 is SGHTA and CDR2 is FQGNSA. CDR3 residues: CASSLDSSGRIGEQFF. DNA of the CDR3: TGTGCCAGCAGCCTAGATTCTAGCGGGAGGATAGGGGAGCAGTTCTTC.

The chain recombines TRBV18 with TRBJ2-6; TRBD1 matches 8 bases. In germline, CDR1 is KGHSH, CDR2 LQKENI. V was pared by 2 bases and J by 0 bases, with 3 bases of the junction left unmatched. The length of the CDR3 is 17 residues. CDR3 DNA sequence: TGTGCCAGCTCACCAGCAGGGGGCGGCTCTGGGGCCAACGTCCTGACTTTC. It translates to CASSPAGGGSGANVLTF.

The V gene is TRBV20-1, the J gene TRBJ2-3; the match to TRBD2 covers 13 bases. The CDR3 length is 17 residues. V was pared by 3 bases and J by 3 bases, with 9 bases of the junction left unmatched. Germline CDR1 and CDR2: DFQATT and SNEGSKA (reference sequence). The CDR3 reads CSARSPTSGRLTDTQYF. CDR3 bases: TGCAGTGCTAGGTCCCCGACTAGCGGGAGGCTAACAGATACGCAGTATTTT.

This chain links TRBV7-2 with TRBJ2-7; D tentatively fits TRBD1 or TRBD2 (5 bases each). Germline V gene lookup returns CDR1 SGHTA and CDR2 FQGNSA. The CDR3 contains 12 residues. The germline V and J ends were trimmed by 5 bases and 9 bases, with 14 bases remaining between them. CDR3 in DNA: TGTGCCAGCAGCCGGGACGGCCCCGGGCAGTACTTC. Translation: CASSRDGPGQYF. Full variable domain (missing parts from reference TRBV7-2 and TRBJ2-7): GAGVSQSPSNKVTEKGKDVELRCDPISGHTALYWYRQSLGQGLEFLIYFQGNSAPDKSGLPSDRFSAERTGGSVSTLTIQRTQQEDSAVYLCASSRDGPGQYFGPGTRLTVT.

In this sample, this clonotype turned up once. The V and J genes are TRBV10-3 and TRBJ2-5; 8 nucleotides match TRBD2. V was clipped by 6 bases and J by 0 bases; unmatched bases: 12. The CDR3 has 17 residues. Germline V gene sequence: CDR1 ENHRY, CDR2 SYGVKD. For the CDR3, the DNA is TGTGCCATCAGGGCTTCGGGAGGGGGACTCTACCAAGAGACCCAGTACTTC. This sequence encodes CAIRASGGGLYQETQYF.

The chain couples TRBV6-2 or TRBV6-3 to TRBJ2-7; 9 bases map to TRBD1. Germline V gene sequence: CDR1 MNHEY, CDR2 SVGEGT. Trimming took 6 bases from V and 5 from J; bases not matched to a gene: 8. This CDR3 spans 14 amino acids. The CDR3: CASRLTGGLHEQYF. CDR3 sequence (DNA): TGTGCCAGCAGATTAACAGGGGGCCTGCACGAGCAGTACTTC.